This TCR beta chain was observed in a study of metastatic and nonmetastatic thyroid tumors. About the research overall: Peripheral blood and tumor or nodule samples from malignant and benign thyroid patients were compared. General study findings and limits: Relative to benign nodules, malignant thyroid tumors were reportedly characterized by significantly elevated TCR beta diversity in blood and tumor.

Germline V gene sequence: CDR1 SEHNR, CDR2 FQNEAQ (reference sequence). V lost 6 bases, J lost 5 bases, and 17 bases lay in between. The CDR3 is 14 amino acids. As processed by the authors: The study's classifier, a distant-metastasis tool for papillary thyroid cancer, was built using CDR3 differences across clinicopathological groups. Using MiXCR, TCRdb reanalyzed the PCR reads. TCRdb assigned the V and J calls; the authors' analysis was not used. The data contain roughly 13,000 clones, about 27% of them singletons. All patients were untreated before thyroid surgery. This clone ranks as medium-sized. Its antigen is still unknown.

The chain is built from TRBV7-9 and TRBJ2-7; perhaps TRBD2 as D (6 bases). The origin of this receptor is a female donor with papillary thyroid cancer or a benign thyroid nodule (not recorded which). Some clones in this sample may be carry-over from other donors' samples. Specimen: blood. DNA for the CDR3: TGTGCCAGCAGAACAGCGGGTGGGGGGAACGAGCAGTACTTC. Residues: CASRTAGGGNEQYF.